These 19 T cell receptor beta chains were sequenced from one sample in a study of early T cells in non-severe SARS-CoV-2 infection. TCRdb called the 5' RACE reads again in MiXCR, with one record for every CDR3 protein. Of around 60,000 distinct CDR3 sequences in the sample, around 18% were seen once. Sequenced here: whole blood, sampled at baseline. The receptors originated from an adult who was a healthcare worker with PCR-confirmed SARS-CoV-2 infection or an uninfected control (not recorded which).

The genes are TRBV29-1 and TRBJ2-1, with D perhaps TRBD2 (5 bases). V lost 6 bases and J lost 10, with 13 bases in between. Germline CDR1 is SQVTM and CDR2 is ANQGSEA. This CDR3 region has 11 residues. In DNA, the CDR3 is TGCAGCGTCCTAAGCGGACCCGAGCAGTTCTTC. Translating gives CSVLSGPEQFF.

The chain has TRBV5-1 and TRBJ1-4, with TRBD1 identical over 7 bases. With V trimmed by 4 bases and J by 3 bases, 3 bases remained unmatched. The CDR3 length is 14 residues. CDR1 SGHRS and CDR2 YFSETQ come from the germline V gene. The CDR3 DNA is TGCGCCAGCAGCCGAGGGGGCCCTAATGAAAAACTGTTTTTT. Protein: CASSRGGPNEKLFF.

This clonotype came up a few times. V is TRBV7-2 and J is TRBJ1-2; 8 positions match TRBD1. The CDR3 spans 16 residues. With 5 bases clipped from V and 7 bases from J, the junction kept 15 bases outside the gene matches. CDR1 and CDR2 (germline): SGHTA, FQGNSA. Here the CDR3 DNA reads TGTGCCAGCAGCAGGGCCAGGGGGCGCATAGAAGGTGGCTACACCTTC. It translates to CASSRARGRIEGGYTF.

V usage is TRBV7-9 and J usage is TRBJ1-3; TRBD1 matches at 8 bases. Trimming took 5 bases from V and 4 from J; bases not matched to a gene: 10. The CDR3 consists of 16 residues. Germline loops: CDR1 SEHNR, CDR2 FQNEAQ (reference sequence). CDR3 coding DNA: TGTGCCAGCAGCCCCGCAGGGGGCCTGGGAGGAAACACCATATATTTT. Translated, it gives CASSPAGGLGGNTIYF.

This clonotype was observed many times. V is TRBV7-6 and J is TRBJ2-2, with D uncertain. There are 12 residues in the CDR3. With 3 bases removed from V and 6 bases from J, the gap between germline ends came to 5 bases. Germline values: CDR1 SGHVS, CDR2 FNYEAQ. In DNA, the CDR3 is TGTGCCAGCAGCTTTCCGGCCGGGGAGCTGTTTTTT. As protein: CASSFPAGELFF.

A note on this clonotype: The CDR3 end shows no conserved phenylalanine or tryptophan, and so a read error is likely. The chain employs TRBV11-2 and TRBJ2-1; D gene ambiguous. V shed 8 bases and J shed 6 bases, with 17 bases lying between them. Germline CDR1 reads SGHAT; CDR2 reads FQNNGV. CDR3 size: 14 residues. In DNA, the CDR3 is TGTGCCAGCCTTCGGGCAGACGCCTTCAATGAGCAGTTCTTG. This encodes CASLRADAFNEQFL.

The chain carries TRBV12-3 or TRBV12-4 and TRBJ2-3; maybe TRBD2 (5 bases). This CDR3 region has 12 residues. V lost 7 bases and J 5 bases, leaving 10 bases between the germline ends. The CDR3 is CASMSGKDTQYF. DNA of the CDR3: TGTGCCAGCATGTCGGGGAAAGATACGCAGTATTTT.

This clonotype came up a few times. The V gene is TRBV2, the J gene TRBJ1-6; D remains unclear. The CDR3 is 13 residues long. Per the germline V gene, CDR1 is SNHLY and CDR2 is FYNNEI. V lost 6 bases and J 0 bases, leaving 3 bases between the germline ends. The CDR3 nucleotides are TGTGCCAGCAGGGGCTCCTATAATTCACCCCTCCACTTT. Protein product: CASRGSYNSPLHF. Complete variable domain (other parts from reference TRBV2 and TRBJ1-6): EPEVTQTPSHQVTQMGQEVILRCVPISNHLYFYWYRQILGQKVEFLVSFYNNEISEKSEIFDDQFSVERPDGSNFTLKIRSTKLEDSAMYFCASRGSYNSPLHFGNGTRLTVT.

This clonotype was observed a handful of times. The V gene is TRBV12-3 or TRBV12-4, the J gene TRBJ2-5; tentatively, D is TRBD1 (5 bases). V lost 2 bases to trimming and J lost 7 bases, with 11 bases between them. The CDR3 is 13 amino acids. The CDR3 nucleotides are TGTGCCAGCAGTTTACAGGGATCTGGGACCCAGTACTTC. The encoded protein is CASSLQGSGTQYF.

The chain couples TRBV9 to TRBJ2-7; D is possibly TRBD1 (5 bases). V was pared by 4 bases and J by 6 bases, with 17 bases between. Germline loops: CDR1 SGDLS, CDR2 YYNGEE. There are 14 residues in the CDR3. The DNA of the CDR3 is TGTGCCAGCAGCTTGGGGCAGGGTGGGCGCGAGCAGTACTTC. Protein product: CASSLGQGGREQYF.

This clonotype is medium-sized. The rearrangement joins TRBV6-2 or TRBV6-3 to TRBJ1-1; D gene uncertain. Germline lookup yields CDR1 MNHEY and CDR2 SVGEGT. The CDR3 is made up of 16 amino acids. Trimming shortened V by 0 bases and J by 1 base, and 12 bases separated the two germline ends. This CDR3 reads CASSYSIREKNTEAFF. CDR3 nucleotide sequence: TGTGCCAGCAGTTACTCGATCAGAGAGAAGAACACTGAAGCTTTCTTT.

The J gene is TRBJ1-5, the V gene TRBV12-3 or TRBV12-4; D unresolved. Between the trimmed V and J ends, which lost 0 bases and 0 bases, there was a span of 6 bases. The CDR3 is 15 residues long. CDR3 sequence: CASSLAAVSNQPQHF. The CDR3 DNA follows: TGTGCCAGCAGTTTAGCGGCAGTTAGCAATCAGCCCCAGCATTTT.

The J gene is TRBJ2-7, the V gene TRBV6-6; possible D gene TRBD2, 6 bases. This CDR3 comprises 17 residues. CDR1 and CDR2 from the germline V gene are MNHNY and SVGAGI (reference sequence). Deletions cut 0 bases from V and 1 base from J, with 16 bases between. The CDR3 region has the DNA TGTGCCAGCAGTTACTCGACGAGCAGGACTACTTCCTACGAGCAGTACTTC. Protein product: CASSYSTSRTTSYEQYF.

The sample holds a few counts of this clonotype. V and J are TRBV24-1 and TRBJ2-3; D unclear. CDR3 length: 13 amino acids. Trimming took off 9 bases at V and 2 bases at J, with 11 bases between the two ends. Germline V gene sequence: CDR1 KGHDR, CDR2 SFDVKD. CDR3 region: CATRTANTDTQYF. The CDR3 DNA reads TGTGCCACCCGCACAGCTAACACAGATACGCAGTATTTT.

This clonotype was found a few times. The J gene is TRBJ2-7, the V gene TRBV16; D is perhaps TRBD1 (6 bases). Germline V gene sequence: CDR1 KGHSY, CDR2 FQNENV. The CDR3 is 14 amino acids. Trimming shortened V by 1 base and J by 1 base, and 8 bases separated the two germline ends. The chain's CDR3 is CASSQWDKSYEQYF. The CDR3 DNA sequence: TGTGCCAGCAGCCAATGGGACAAGTCCTACGAGCAGTACTTC.

Here the CDR3 reads CASSKTSGGINTGELFF. The CDR3 DNA sequence: TGTGCCAGCAGCAAAACTAGCGGGGGAATAAACACCGGGGAGCTGTTTTTT. The chain joins TRBV11-2 to TRBJ2-2, with 11 bases that match TRBD2. J gave up 2 bases and V 5 bases, and 7 bases lay outside the gene matches. CDR1 and CDR2 from the germline V gene are SGHAT and FQNNGV. The CDR3 runs to 17 residues.

The table lists this clonotype with a few counts. The chain carries TRBV12-3 or TRBV12-4 and TRBJ1-6; weak D call: TRBD1 (5 bases). With 3 bases removed from V and 8 bases from J, the gap between germline ends came to 8 bases. CDR3 size: 13 residues. CDR3 DNA sequence: TGTGCCAGCAGTTTGGGGGGAGATTCACCCCTCCACTTT. Amino acid sequence: CASSLGGDSPLHF.

This clonotype was detected a few times. This chain joins TRBV7-9 and TRBJ2-5; the D is unclear. V lost 1 base to trimming and J lost 5 bases, with 8 bases between them. The germline CDR1 and CDR2 sequences are SEHNR and FQNEAQ (reference sequence). The CDR3 length is 13 residues. The CDR3 DNA sequence: TGTGCCAGCAGCTTAGGTCCCGGGGAGACCCAGTACTTC. It encodes CASSLGPGETQYF.

This clonotype was recorded a few times. The chain uses TRBV6-4 and TRBJ2-3, with TRBD2 identical over 12 bases. V shed 6 bases and J 4 bases; nucleotides not matched to a gene: 5. This CDR3 is built from 15 residues. Germline lookup yields CDR1 MRHNA and CDR2 SNTAGT. The CDR3 protein is CASSKTSGGSDTQYF. CDR3 bases: TGTGCCAGCAGCAAGACTAGCGGGGGTTCAGATACGCAGTATTTT.